The entry below gives a single T cell receptor beta chain sequence along with its context. Sequenced by immunoSEQ multiplex PCR; TCRdb stores in-frame clones only, minus some. This table has about 350,000 clones, roughly 90% appearing once. The data derive from a study of Ad26.COV2.S vaccination and SARS-CoV-2 variants. As to treatment: around 19 received Ad26.COV2.S at low or high dose, single or two shots; 5 received placebo; per-sample allocation not given. Day 63 after the first vaccine or placebo injection was the time point for sampling. This material consisted of peripheral blood, taken in a trial of Ad26.COV2.S vaccine versus placebo. The source is a person between 18 and 59 years old who received the Ad26.COV2.S COVID-19 vaccine or a placebo.

CDR3 amino acids: CASSYRYNQPQHF. The CDR3 coding sequence is TGTGCCAGCAGTTACAGGTACAATCAGCCCCAGCATTTT. V gene TRBV12-3 or TRBV12-4 combines with J gene TRBJ1-5; TRBD1 is a possible D gene (5 bases). V was cut by 4 bases and J by 3 bases, with 7 bases left in between. The CDR3 sequence is 13 residues long.